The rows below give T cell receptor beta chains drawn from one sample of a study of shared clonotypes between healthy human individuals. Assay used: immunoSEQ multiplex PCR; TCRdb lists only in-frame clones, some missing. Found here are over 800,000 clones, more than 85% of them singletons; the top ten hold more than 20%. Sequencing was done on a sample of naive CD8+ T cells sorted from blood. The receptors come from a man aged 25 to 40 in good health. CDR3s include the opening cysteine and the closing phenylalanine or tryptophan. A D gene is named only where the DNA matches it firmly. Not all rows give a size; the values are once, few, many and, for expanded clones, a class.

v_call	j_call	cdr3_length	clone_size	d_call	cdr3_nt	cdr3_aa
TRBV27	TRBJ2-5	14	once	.	TGTGCCAGCAGTTTAGTAGGGAATGGGGAGACCCAGTACTTC	CASSLVGNGETQYF
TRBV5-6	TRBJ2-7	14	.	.	TGTGCCAGCAGCTTGGGGTCAGGGGCCTACGAGCAGTACTTC	CASSLGSGAYEQYF
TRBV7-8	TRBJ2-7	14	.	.	TGTGCCAGCAGCTTAGTAGGACAAGCCTACGAGCAGTACTTC	CASSLVGQAYEQYF
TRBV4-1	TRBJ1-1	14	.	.	TGCGCCAGCAGCCAAGTAGCAGCGGACACTGAAGCTTTCTTT	CASSQVAADTEAFF
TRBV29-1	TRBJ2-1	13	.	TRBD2	TGCAGCGTTGAAGATGCGACTAGCGGGAGCGAGTTCTTC	CSVEDATSGSEFF
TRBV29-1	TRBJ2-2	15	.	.	TGCAGCGCCCGAGGCAGGGGTCTTAACACCGGGGAGCTGTTTTTT	CSARGRGLNTGELFF
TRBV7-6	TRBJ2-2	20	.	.	TGTGCCAGCAGCTTACAAATACGCCGACCCTACCTAGGGAACACCGGGGAGCTGTTTTTT	CASSLQIRRPYLGNTGELFF
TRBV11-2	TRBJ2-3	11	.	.	TGTGCCAGCAGGTATCTGGATACGCAGTATTTT	CASRYLDTQYF
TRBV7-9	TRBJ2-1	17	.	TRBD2	TGTGCCAGCAGCTTAGCGGCACTAGCGGGACCGTACAATGAGCAGTTCTTC	CASSLAALAGPYNEQFF
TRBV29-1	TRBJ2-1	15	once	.	TGCAGCGTTGTTCCGTCGGACTACTCCTACAATGAGCAGTTCTTC	CSVVPSDYSYNEQFF
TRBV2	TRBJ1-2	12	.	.	TGTGCCAGCAGTGAAGTTGGATATGGCTACACCTTC	CASSEVGYGYTF
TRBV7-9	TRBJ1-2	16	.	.	TGTGCCAGCAGCTTTTACTTGGGACAAGATAACTATGGCTACACCTTC	CASSFYLGQDNYGYTF
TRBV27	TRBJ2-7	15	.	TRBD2	TGTGCCAGCATCAAAACGCTAGCGGAGCCCTACGAGCAGTACTTC	CASIKTLAEPYEQYF
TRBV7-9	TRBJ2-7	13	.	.	TGTGCCAGCAGCCGGGGCCTTGGGATGGAGCAGTACTTC	CASSRGLGMEQYF
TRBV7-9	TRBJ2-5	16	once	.	TGTGCCAGCAGCTTAATGTTGGATAGGGAGAGGGGGACCCAGTACTTC	CASSLMLDRERGTQYF
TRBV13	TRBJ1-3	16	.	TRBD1	TGTGCCAGCAGCTTAGGTTCAGGGGGCTCTGGAAACACCATATATTTT	CASSLGSGGSGNTIYF
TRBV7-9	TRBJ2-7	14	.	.	TGTGCCAGCACCCCCCGGGGTCGGACCTACGAGCAGTACTTC	CASTPRGRTYEQYF
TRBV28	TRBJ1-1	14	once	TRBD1	TGTGCCAGCAGGCGACAGGGAGGGTACACTGAAGCTTTCTTT	CASRRQGGYTEAFF
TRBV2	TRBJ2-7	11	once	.	TGTGCCAGCAGTGCGAGAACCGAGCAGTACTTC	CASSARTEQYF
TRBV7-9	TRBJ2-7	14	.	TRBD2	TGTGCCAGCAGCGCACTAGCGGGAGGGTACGAGCAGTACTTC	CASSALAGGYEQYF
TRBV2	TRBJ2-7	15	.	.	TGTGCCAGCGAACTCGTGAGGGGCTTCGTTTACGAGCAGTACTTC	CASELVRGFVYEQYF
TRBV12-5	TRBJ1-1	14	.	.	TGTGCTAGTGGTTTAGAGGGTCGGAACACTGAAGCTTTCTTT	CASGLEGRNTEAFF
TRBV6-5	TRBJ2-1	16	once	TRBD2	TGTGCCAGCAGTTACTCATCAGCGGGAGGGCCTGGTGAGCAGTTCTTC	CASSYSSAGGPGEQFF
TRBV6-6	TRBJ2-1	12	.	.	TGTGCCAGCAGTTACTCCTACAATGAGCAGTTCTTC	CASSYSYNEQFF
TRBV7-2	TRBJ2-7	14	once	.	TGTGCCAGCAGCCTTGGAGTAAACCACTACGAGCAGTACTTC	CASSLGVNHYEQYF
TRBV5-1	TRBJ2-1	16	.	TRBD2	TGCGCCAGCAGCCCACTGACTAGCGGGATTGACAATGAGCAGTTCTTC	CASSPLTSGIDNEQFF
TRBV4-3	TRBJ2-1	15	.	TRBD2	TGCGCCAGCAGCCACTCTAGCGGGAATTACAATGAGCAGTTCTTC	CASSHSSGNYNEQFF
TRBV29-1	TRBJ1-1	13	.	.	TGCAGCGCCGCCGGAGGGAGGGACGCTGAAGCTTTCTTT	CSAAGGRDAEAFF
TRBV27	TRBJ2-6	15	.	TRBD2	TGTGCCAGCAGACTAGCGGGAGCTGGGGCCAACGTCCTGACTTTC	CASRLAGAGANVLTF
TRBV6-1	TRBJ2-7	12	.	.	TGTGCCAGCAGTGATCTTTTATACGAGCAGTACTTC	CASSDLLYEQYF
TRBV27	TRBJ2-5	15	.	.	TGTGCCAGCAGTTTAATGGGACGGTCTTCTGAGACCCAGTACTTC	CASSLMGRSSETQYF
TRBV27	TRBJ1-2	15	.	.	TGTGCCAGCGCTCCTCCCCTTGGGCTGCCCTATGGCTACACCTTC	CASAPPLGLPYGYTF
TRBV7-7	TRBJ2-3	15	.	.	TGTGCTAGCAGCAAAACTAGTTCCCGGACAGATACGCAGTATTTT	CASSKTSSRTDTQYF
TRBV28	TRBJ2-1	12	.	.	TGTGCCAGCAGTTATATAGGGGATGAGCAGTTCTTC	CASSYIGDEQFF
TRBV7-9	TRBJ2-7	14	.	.	TGTGCCAGCAGCCACCGACGGACTCCCTACGAGCAGTACTTC	CASSHRRTPYEQYF
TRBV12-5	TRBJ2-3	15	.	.	TGTGCTAGTGGTTTGGGAATAGGGGTCACAGATACGCAGTATTTT	CASGLGIGVTDTQYF
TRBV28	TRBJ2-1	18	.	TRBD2	TGTGCCAGCAGTTTCGATTTGGGACTAGCAGGCTCCTACAATGAGCAGTTCTTC	CASSFDLGLAGSYNEQFF
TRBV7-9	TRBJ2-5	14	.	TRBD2	TGTGCCAGCAGCTATACTAGCGGGCAAGAGACCCAGTACTTC	CASSYTSGQETQYF
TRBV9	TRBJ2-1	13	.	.	TGTGCCAGCAGCATGGAGGGGGGGTATGAGCAGTTCTTC	CASSMEGGYEQFF
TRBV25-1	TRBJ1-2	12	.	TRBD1	TGTGCCAGCAGTGGGATCCAGGGGGTTAACACCTTC	CASSGIQGVNTF
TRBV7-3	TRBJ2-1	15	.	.	TGTGCCAGCAGCCAAGGCTACCGAGGAGCTGATGAGCAGTTCTTC	CASSQGYRGADEQFF
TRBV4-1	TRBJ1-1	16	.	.	TGCGCCAGCAGCCAATTGTCGGGGCAGGTGAACACTGAAGCTTTCTTT	CASSQLSGQVNTEAFF
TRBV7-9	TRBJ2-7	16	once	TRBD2	TGTGCCAGCACCCTTCTAACCAGCGGGGAAGGCTACGAGCAGTACTTC	CASTLLTSGEGYEQYF
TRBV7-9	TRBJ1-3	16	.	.	TGTGCCAGCAGCTCCGCGCGTTGGGGATCAGAAAACACCATATATTTT	CASSSARWGSENTIYF
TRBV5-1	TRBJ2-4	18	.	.	TGCGCCAGCAGCTTGAGCGGCGCAGAAGGGATCGGCGTCGACATTCAGTACTTC	CASSLSGAEGIGVDIQYF
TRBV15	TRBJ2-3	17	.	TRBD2	TGTGCCACCAGCAGAGCGGCTAGCGGGTCCGGGTGGGATACGCAGTATTTT	CATSRAASGSGWDTQYF
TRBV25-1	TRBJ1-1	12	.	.	TGTGCCAGCAGTGAATATGGGGGCTCAGCTTTCTTT	CASSEYGGSAFF
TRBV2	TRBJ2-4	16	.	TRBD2	TGTGCCAGCAGTGAATCTAGCGGAGGGGAGGGAAACATTCAGTACTTC	CASSESSGGEGNIQYF
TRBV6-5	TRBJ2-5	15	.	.	TGTGCCAGCAGTTACGCAACAGGGTGGCAAGAGACCCAGTACTTC	CASSYATGWQETQYF
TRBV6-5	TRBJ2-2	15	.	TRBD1	TGTGCCAGCAGTTACAAACAGGGGTGGACCGGGGAGCTGTTTTTT	CASSYKQGWTGELFF
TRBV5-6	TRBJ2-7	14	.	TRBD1	TGTGCCAGCAGCTCGACAGGGAGAACCTACGAGCAGTACTTC	CASSSTGRTYEQYF
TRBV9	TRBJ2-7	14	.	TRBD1	TGTGCCAGCAGCCCGACAGGGGGGGACTACGAGCAGTACTTC	CASSPTGGDYEQYF
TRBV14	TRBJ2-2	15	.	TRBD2	TGTGCCAGCAGCCAAAGGACTAGTAACACCGGGGAGCTGTTTTTT	CASSQRTSNTGELFF
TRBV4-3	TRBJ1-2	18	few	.	TGCGCCAGCAGCCAAGATCGGAGCGGGGTTCTCCCAAACTATGGCTACACCTTC	CASSQDRSGVLPNYGYTF
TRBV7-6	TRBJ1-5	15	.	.	TGTGCCAGCAGCTTAAATAGGGACAGCAATCAGCCCCAGCATTTT	CASSLNRDSNQPQHF
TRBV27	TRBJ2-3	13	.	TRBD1	TGTGCCAGCAGTGGACAGGGTTCGGATACGCAGTATTTT	CASSGQGSDTQYF
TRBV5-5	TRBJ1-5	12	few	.	TGTGCCAGCAGCTTGGAAGGTCAGCCCCAGCATTTT	CASSLEGQPQHF
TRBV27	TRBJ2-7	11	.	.	TGTGCCAGCAGTTGGGGAAGCGAGCAGTACTTC	CASSWGSEQYF
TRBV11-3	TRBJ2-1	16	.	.	TGTGCCAGCAGCCCTAGGGCCCCAGGCTCCTACAATGAGCAGTTCTTC	CASSPRAPGSYNEQFF
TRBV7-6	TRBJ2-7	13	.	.	TGTGCCAGCAGCTCCTTTGAGGCGGGGGAGCAGTACTTC	CASSSFEAGEQYF